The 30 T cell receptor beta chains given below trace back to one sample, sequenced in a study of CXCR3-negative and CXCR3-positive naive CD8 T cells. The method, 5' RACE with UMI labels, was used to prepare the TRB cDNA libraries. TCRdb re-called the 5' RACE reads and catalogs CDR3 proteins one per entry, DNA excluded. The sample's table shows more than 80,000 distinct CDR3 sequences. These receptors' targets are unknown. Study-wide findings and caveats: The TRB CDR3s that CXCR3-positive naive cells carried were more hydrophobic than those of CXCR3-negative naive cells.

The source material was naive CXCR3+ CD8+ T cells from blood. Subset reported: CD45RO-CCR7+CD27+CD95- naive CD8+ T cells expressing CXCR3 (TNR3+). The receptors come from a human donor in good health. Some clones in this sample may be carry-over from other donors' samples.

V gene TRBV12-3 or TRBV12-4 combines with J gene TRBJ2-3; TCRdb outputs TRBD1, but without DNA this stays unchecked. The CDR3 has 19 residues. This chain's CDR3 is CASSLAVGTGSEGTDTQYF.

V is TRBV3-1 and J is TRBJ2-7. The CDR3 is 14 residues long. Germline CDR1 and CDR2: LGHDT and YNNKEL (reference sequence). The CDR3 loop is CASSQALGAYEHYF.

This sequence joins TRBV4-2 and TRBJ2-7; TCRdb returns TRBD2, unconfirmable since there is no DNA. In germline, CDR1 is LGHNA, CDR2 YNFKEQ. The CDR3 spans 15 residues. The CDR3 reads CASSQEAGHSYEQYF.

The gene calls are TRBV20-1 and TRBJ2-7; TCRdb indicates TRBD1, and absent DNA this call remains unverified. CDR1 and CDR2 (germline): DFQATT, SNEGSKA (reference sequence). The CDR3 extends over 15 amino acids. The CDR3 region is CSARDRDRAAYEQYF.

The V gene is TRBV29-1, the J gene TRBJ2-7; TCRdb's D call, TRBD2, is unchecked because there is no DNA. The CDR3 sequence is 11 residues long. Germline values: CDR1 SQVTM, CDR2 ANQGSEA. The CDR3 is CSVELAGEQYF.

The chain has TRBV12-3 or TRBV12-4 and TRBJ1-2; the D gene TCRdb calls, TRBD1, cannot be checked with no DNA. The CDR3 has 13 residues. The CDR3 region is CASSWGENYGYTF.

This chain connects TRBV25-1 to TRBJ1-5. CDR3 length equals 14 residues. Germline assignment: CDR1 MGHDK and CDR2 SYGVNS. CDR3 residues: CASSETGGNQPQHF.

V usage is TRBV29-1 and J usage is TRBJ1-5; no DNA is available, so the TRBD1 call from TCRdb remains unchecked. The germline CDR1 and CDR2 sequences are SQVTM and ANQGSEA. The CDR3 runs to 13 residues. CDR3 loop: CSVAGGKYQPQHF.

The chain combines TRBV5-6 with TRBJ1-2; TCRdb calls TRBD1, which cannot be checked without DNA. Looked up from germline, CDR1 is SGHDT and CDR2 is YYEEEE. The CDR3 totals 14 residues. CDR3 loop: CASSHRGIVDGYTF.

CDR3 residues: CSAKTQGVYGYTF. The chain combines TRBV29-1 with TRBJ1-2; absent DNA, TCRdb's TRBD1 call cannot be checked. The CDR3 runs 13 residues. CDR1 SQVTM and CDR2 ANQGSEA come from the germline V gene.

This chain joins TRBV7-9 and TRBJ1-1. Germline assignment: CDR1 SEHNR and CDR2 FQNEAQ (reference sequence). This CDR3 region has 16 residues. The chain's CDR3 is CASTPREAGKSRQAFF.

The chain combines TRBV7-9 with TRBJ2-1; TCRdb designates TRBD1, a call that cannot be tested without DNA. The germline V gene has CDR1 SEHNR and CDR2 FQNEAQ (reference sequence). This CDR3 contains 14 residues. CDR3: CASSQRDRGNEQFF.

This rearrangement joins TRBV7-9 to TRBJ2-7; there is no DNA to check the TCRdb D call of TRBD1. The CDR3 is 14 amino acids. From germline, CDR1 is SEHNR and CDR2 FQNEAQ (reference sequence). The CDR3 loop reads CASSLSGVSYEQYF.

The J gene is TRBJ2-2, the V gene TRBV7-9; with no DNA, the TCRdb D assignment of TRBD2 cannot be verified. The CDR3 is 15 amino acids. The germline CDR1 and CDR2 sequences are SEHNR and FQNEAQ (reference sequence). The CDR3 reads CASSSERVITGELFF.

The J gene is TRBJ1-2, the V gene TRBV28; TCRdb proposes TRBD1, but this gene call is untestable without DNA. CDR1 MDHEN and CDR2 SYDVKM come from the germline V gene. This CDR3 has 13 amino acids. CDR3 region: CASSYGTGEGYTF.

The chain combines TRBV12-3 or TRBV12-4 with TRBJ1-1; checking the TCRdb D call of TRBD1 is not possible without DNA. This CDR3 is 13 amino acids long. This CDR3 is CASSPPGVSEAFF.

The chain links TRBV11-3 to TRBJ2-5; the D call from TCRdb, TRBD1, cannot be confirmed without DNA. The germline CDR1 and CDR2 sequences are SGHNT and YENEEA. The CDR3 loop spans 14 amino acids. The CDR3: CASSPRRGPETQYF.

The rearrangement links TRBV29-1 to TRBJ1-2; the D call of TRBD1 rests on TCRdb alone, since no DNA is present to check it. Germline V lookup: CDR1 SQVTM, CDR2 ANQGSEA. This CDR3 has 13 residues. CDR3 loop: CSVEQGALYGYTF.

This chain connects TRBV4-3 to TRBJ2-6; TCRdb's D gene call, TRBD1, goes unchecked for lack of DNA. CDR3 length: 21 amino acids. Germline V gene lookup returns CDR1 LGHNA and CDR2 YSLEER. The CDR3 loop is CASSQGMSRGTPSSGANVLTF.

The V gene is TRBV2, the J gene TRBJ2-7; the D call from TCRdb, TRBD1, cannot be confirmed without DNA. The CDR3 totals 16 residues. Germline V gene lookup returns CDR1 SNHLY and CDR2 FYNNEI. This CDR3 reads CASSGDQGTYSYEQYF.

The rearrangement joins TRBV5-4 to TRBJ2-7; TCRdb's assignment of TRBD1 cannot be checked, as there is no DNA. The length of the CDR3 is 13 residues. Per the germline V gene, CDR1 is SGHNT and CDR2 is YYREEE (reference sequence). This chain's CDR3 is CASRRGQTYEQYF. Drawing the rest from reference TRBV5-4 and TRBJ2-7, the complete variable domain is ETGVTQSPTHLIKTRGQQVTLRCSSQSGHNTVSWYQQALGQGPQFIFQYYREEENGRGNFPPRFSGLQFPNYSSELNVNALELDDSALYLCASRRGQTYEQYFGPGTRLTVT.

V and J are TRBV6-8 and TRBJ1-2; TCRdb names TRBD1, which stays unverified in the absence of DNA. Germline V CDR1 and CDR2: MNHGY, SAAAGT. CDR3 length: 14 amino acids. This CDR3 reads CASPTGHFNYGYTF.

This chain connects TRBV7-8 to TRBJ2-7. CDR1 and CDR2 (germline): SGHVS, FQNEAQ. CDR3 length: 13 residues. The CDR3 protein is CASRPASSYEQYF.

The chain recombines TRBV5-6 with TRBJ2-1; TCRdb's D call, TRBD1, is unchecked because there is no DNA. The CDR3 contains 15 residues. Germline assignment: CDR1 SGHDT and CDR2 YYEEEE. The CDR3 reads CASSFETGGWDEQFF.

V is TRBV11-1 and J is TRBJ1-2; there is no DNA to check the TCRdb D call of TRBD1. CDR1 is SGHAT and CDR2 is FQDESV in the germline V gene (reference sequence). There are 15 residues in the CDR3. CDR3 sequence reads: CASSLEATDNYGYTF.

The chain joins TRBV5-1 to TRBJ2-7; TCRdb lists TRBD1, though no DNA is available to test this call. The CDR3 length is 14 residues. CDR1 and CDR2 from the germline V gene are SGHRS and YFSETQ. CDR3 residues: CATPPRTVTYEQYF.

Here the CDR3 reads CSVEDLTGWGYTF. This chain uses TRBV29-1 with TRBJ1-2; TCRdb designates TRBD1, a call that cannot be tested without DNA. The CDR3 covers 13 residues. Germline V gene sequence: CDR1 SQVTM, CDR2 ANQGSEA.

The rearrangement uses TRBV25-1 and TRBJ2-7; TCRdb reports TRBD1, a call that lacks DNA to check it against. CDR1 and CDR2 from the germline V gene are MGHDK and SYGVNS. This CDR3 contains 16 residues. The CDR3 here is CASSENVPCLGYEQYF.

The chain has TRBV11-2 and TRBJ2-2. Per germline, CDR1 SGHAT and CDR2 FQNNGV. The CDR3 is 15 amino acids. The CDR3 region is CASSLYNRNTGELFF.

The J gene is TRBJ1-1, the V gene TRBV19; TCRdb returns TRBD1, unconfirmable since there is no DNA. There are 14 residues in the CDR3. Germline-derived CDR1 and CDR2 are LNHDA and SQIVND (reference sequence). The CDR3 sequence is CASSGSQGGTEAFF.